This T cell receptor beta chain was recorded in a study of shared clonotypes between healthy human individuals. Overall study context: CD4 naive cells filled three plates per donor, CD4 memory three, CD8 naive two and CD8 memory one.

The count of this clone is one. Its antigen is currently unknown. Genomic DNA of every subset was divided equally among multiple immunoSEQ plates. Libraries were prepared by immunoSEQ multiplex PCR; TCRdb keeps only in-frame clonotypes and omits some of them. The sample carries 300,000 to 400,000 clones, 74% recorded once. Whole-study findings and limits: Clonotypes shared by all four donors outscored non-shared clonotypes in generation probability.

Germline V gene lookup returns CDR1 LNHDA and CDR2 SQIVND (reference sequence). The V gene lost 4 bases and the J gene lost 5 bases, with 13 bases spanning the gap. This CDR3 contains 14 residues. The chain has TRBV19 and TRBJ2-3; D unresolved. This TCR derives from a man aged 30 to 45 in good health. The sample was memory CD4+ T cells sorted from blood. Subset here: CD45RA-negative fraction. The CDR3 protein is CASSNGGTLDTQYF. The CDR3 DNA reads TGTGCCAGTAGTAATGGTGGCACACTAGATACGCAGTATTTT. The complete variable domain, with remaining parts taken from reference TRBV19 and TRBJ2-3, reads DGGITQSPKYLFRKEGQNVTLSCEQNLNHDAMYWYRQDPGQGLRLIYYSQIVNDFQKGDIAEGYSVSREKKESFPLTVTSAQKNPTAFYLCASSNGGTLDTQYFGPGTRLTVL.